This entry lists 7 T cell receptor beta chains sequenced from one sample in a study of beta chain features in type 1 diabetes. General study findings and limits: Moderately but significantly shorter TCRB CDR3s were found in Type 1 diabetes patients in all four CD4+ subsets.

Sequencing targeted expressed TCRB transcripts, as all isolated RNA had been reverse transcribed. Only in-frame clones appear in the TCRdb table, and some are missing; sequencing was by immunoSEQ multiplex PCR. Of under 300,000 clones in the sample, more than 15% were seen once. The antigens these receptors bind are not known. The specimen sequenced was naive CD4+ T cells from blood. The receptors here all came from a man aged 25 to 45 with type 1 diabetes.

The rearrangement links TRBV14 to TRBJ2-2, with TRBD1 identical over 7 bases. The CDR3 is made up of 14 amino acids. Germline CDR1 is SGHDN and CDR2 is FVKESK. Trimming took 5 bases from V and 7 from J; bases not matched to a gene: 7. The CDR3 sequence: CASSRRQGFGELFF. The DNA of the CDR3 is TGTGCCAGCAGCAGAAGACAGGGCTTCGGGGAGCTGTTTTTT.

The V call is TRBV7-2, the J call TRBJ2-1, with 7 bases aligning to TRBD2. The V gene's germline CDR1 is SGHTA and CDR2 FQGNSA. V was clipped by 0 bases and J by 8 bases; unmatched bases: 10. There are 16 residues in the CDR3. The CDR3 DNA is TGTGCCAGCAGCTTAGCGGCTAGCGGAAGGCCCTATGAGCAGTTCTTC. Protein sequence: CASSLAASGRPYEQFF.

This clone was observed a few times. The chain joins TRBV9 to TRBJ2-5, with TRBD2 as a possible D gene (7 bases). This CDR3 spans 16 amino acids. Germline CDR1 reads SGDLS; CDR2 reads YYNGEE. The V and J ends lost 3 bases and 5 bases respectively, with 20 bases between them. The CDR3 nucleotides read TGTGCCAGCAGCGGAGCCGCTCGGGGGGCCGGGGAGACCCAGTACTTC. Translation gives CASSGAARGAGETQYF. Together with reference TRBV9 and TRBJ2-5, the CDR3 gives the full variable domain: DSGVTQTPKHLITATGQRVTLRCSPRSGDLSVYWYQQSLDQGLQFLIQYYNGEERAKGNILERFSAQQFPDLHSELNLSSLELGDSALYFCASSGAARGAGETQYFGPGTRLLVL.

V gene TRBV23-1 combines with J gene TRBJ2-1, with D possibly being TRBD2 (6 bases). TRBV23-1 is an ORF, and what it does is uncertain. The length of the CDR3 is 13 residues. The V and J ends lost 8 bases and 4 bases respectively, with 12 bases between them. CDR3 sequence (DNA): TGCGCCAGCGGGGCGGGACCGTACAATGAGCAGTTCTTC. The encoded protein is CASGAGPYNEQFF.

The chain links TRBV29-1 to TRBJ2-7, with TRBD1 matching over 10 bases. Germline CDR1 reads SQVTM; CDR2 reads ANQGSEA. This CDR3 has 10 residues. The junction had 4 bases not matched to a gene; V was cut back by 7 bases and J by 10 bases. The CDR3 spells CSAGQGHQYF. DNA of the CDR3: TGCAGCGCGGGACAGGGGCATCAGTACTTC.

V gene TRBV29-1 combines with J gene TRBJ2-2, with TRBD2 matching over 10 bases. With V trimmed by 6 bases and J by 1 base, 5 bases remained unmatched. Germline V gene sequence: CDR1 SQVTM, CDR2 ANQGSEA. The CDR3 consists of 15 residues. This CDR3 is CSVWTSGMNTGELFF. The CDR3 bases are TGCAGCGTGTGGACTAGCGGCATGAACACCGGGGAGCTGTTTTTT.

The chain links TRBV29-1 to TRBJ2-3; the D call may be TRBD1 or TRBD2 (6 bases each). CDR1 and CDR2 (germline): SQVTM, ANQGSEA. V was pared by 4 bases and J by 11 bases, with 13 bases between. This CDR3 has 11 residues. Here the CDR3 DNA reads TGCAGCGTTGGCGGACAGACTAGGCAGTATTTT. It specifies CSVGGQTRQYF.